These T cell receptor beta chains were read from a single sample in a study of graft-versus-host responses after intestinal transplantation. Their target antigens are unknown. Generated by immunoSEQ multiplex PCR, the TCRdb table keeps only in-frame clones and is missing some. The sample has about 94,000 clones; roughly nine tenths are singletons. The material sequenced was unstimulated CD8+ T cells sorted from spleen or lymph node cells, taken before intestinal transplant. The receptors originated from a human donor who received an intestinal transplant. CDR3s include the opening cysteine and the closing phenylalanine or tryptophan. D genes are given only for firm matches. Not all rows give a size; the values are once, few, many and, for expanded clones, a class.

size,D,V,CDR3
once,.,TRBV4-3,CASSQVGGNQPQHF
.,TRBD1,TRBV7-9,CASSPGQGRTYEQYF
.,.,TRBV19,CASSISDPDTQYF
.,.,TRBV9,CASSPRDNFNEQFF
.,.,TRBV19,CASSSSLTGNTEAFF
.,.,TRBV6-1,CASSANSYSNQPQHF
.,TRBD2,TRBV7-9,CASSISGIYYEQYF
.,.,TRBV14,CASSQLTDTQYF
.,.,TRBV6-6,CASKPGLARNTEAFF
.,.,TRBV7-9,CASSSPAGAGYEQYF
.,.,TRBV5-1,CASSLEGGTEAFF
.,TRBD2,TRBV2,CASSESSGTYNEQFF
.,TRBD2,TRBV2,CASSESAGEGIQYF
.,.,TRBV13,CASSLGWGNGQPQHF
.,TRBD2,TRBV28,CASSFPPLAGAKNEQFF
.,TRBD2,TRBV6-5,CASSSATSGANEQFF
.,.,TRBV7-9,CASSLAAGSEQYF
.,TRBD2,TRBV28,CASSLGRASEQFF
.,.,TRBV6-6,CASSYSGSSYNEQFF
.,TRBD1,TRBV30,CAWSQQTGFHEQYF
.,.,TRBV10-2,CASNPGHGTYEQYF
.,TRBD2,TRBV27,CASSLEYTGTSSPGELFF
once,TRBD1,TRBV19,CASSPGTVYEQYF
.,.,TRBV6-5,CASSYQGINEQYF
.,TRBD2,TRBV9,CASSGGLAGSSYEQYF
once,.,TRBV5-4,CASSFPNSGPRYTGELFF
.,TRBD2,TRBV6-1,CASSVAGDPGDTQYF
.,.,TRBV7-9,CASSYLTEGEQYF
.,TRBD1,TRBV27,CASSSLDRGYTEAFF
once,TRBD2,TRBV9,CASSGGLAGYEQYF
.,.,TRBV6-5,CATAGAPDTQYF
.,TRBD2,TRBV2,CASSQTGAGGPPGELFF
.,TRBD2,TRBV9,CASSVFLAGGYNEQFF
.,.,TRBV29-1,CSVFGSGLRADEQFF
few,.,TRBV6-6,CASSYYQGRDTEAFF
once,TRBD1,TRBV7-8,CASSSYRDRGRNYEQYF
few,.,TRBV6-1,CASSEGPGVGTEAFF
.,TRBD2,TRBV9,CASSPGTSGASYEQYF
.,TRBD1,TRBV19,CASSRDTGARGYTF
.,TRBD1,TRBV11-2,CASSLGQGFEAFF
once,.,TRBV7-9,CASSTRDTDEQFF
few,.,TRBV27,CASSFKGQGVLPYEQYF
.,TRBD2,TRBV7-6,CASSLVVSGGAGDEQFF
.,.,TRBV6-1,CASSEKDYGYEQYF
.,.,TRBV7-6,CASSLRAATNEKLFF
.,.,TRBV6-5,CASSYSGGAGELFF